This T cell receptor (beta chain) was captured by sequencing in a study of Tregs in tolerant kidney transplant recipients. Overall study results and limits: Findings come from small patient numbers and require larger validation.

Data came from immunoSEQ multiplex PCR; TCRdb stores just in-frame clones and leaves some out. The data contain about 88,000 clones, around nine tenths of them singletons. CDR1 is SGDLS, CDR2 YYNGEE, per germline. The CDR3 contains 18 residues. Between the trimmed V and J ends, which lost 0 bases and 1 base, there was a span of 19 bases. Of note for this clone: Its cognate antigen is unknown.

This sequence was found in a human donor in good health. The chain combines TRBV9 with TRBJ1-2; D is possibly TRBD1 (6 bases). Sequencing used CD8+ T cells from blood. DNA of the CDR3: TGTGCCAGCAGCGTAGCTGGGACACAGGACCGCGATAACTATGGCTACACCTTC. This gives the protein CASSVAGTQDRDNYGYTF.